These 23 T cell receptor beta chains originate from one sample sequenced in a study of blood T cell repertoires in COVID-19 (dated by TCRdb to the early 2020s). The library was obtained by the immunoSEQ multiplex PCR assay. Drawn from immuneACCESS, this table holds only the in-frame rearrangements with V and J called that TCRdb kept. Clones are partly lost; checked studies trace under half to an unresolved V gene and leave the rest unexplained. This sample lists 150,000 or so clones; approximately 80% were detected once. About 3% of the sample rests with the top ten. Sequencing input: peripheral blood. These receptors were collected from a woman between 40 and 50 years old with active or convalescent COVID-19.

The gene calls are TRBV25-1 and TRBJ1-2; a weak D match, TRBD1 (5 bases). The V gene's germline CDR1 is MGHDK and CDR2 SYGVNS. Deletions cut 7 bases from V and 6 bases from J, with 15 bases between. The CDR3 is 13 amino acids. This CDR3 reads CASTRHGGNGYTF. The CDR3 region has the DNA TGTGCCAGCACTCGGCACGGGGGTAATGGCTACACCTTC.

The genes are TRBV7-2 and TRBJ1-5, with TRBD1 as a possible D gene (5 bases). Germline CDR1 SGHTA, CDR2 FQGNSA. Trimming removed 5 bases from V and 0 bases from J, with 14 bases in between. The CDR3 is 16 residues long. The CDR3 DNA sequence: TGTGCCAGCAGCCCCGGAGGGGCCTATAGCAATCAGCCCCAGCATTTT. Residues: CASSPGGAYSNQPQHF. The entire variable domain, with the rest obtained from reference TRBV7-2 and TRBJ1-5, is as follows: GAGVSQSPSNKVTEKGKDVELRCDPISGHTALYWYRQSLGQGLEFLIYFQGNSAPDKSGLPSDRFSAERTGGSVSTLTIQRTQQEDSAVYLCASSPGGAYSNQPQHFGDGTRLSIL.

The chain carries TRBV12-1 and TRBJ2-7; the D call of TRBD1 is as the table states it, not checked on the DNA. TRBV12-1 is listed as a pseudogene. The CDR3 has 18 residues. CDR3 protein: CASSLGPQGPTVWYEQYF. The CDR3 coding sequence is TGTGCCAGCAGCTTGGGACCACAGGGGCCCACGGTATGGTACGAGCAGTACTTC.

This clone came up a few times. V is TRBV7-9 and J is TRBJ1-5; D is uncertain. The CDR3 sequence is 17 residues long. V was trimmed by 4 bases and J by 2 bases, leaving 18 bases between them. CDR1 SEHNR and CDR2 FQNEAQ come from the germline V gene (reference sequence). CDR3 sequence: CASSYIPGGGGNQPQHF. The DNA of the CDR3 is TGTGCCAGCAGCTACATTCCAGGAGGAGGCGGCAATCAGCCCCAGCATTTT.

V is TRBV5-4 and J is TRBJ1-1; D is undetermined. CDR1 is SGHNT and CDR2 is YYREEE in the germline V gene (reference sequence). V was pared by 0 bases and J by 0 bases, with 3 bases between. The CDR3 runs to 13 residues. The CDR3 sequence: CASSLVVNTEAFF. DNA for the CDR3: TGTGCCAGCAGCTTGGTAGTGAACACTGAAGCTTTCTTT.

For the CDR3, the DNA is TGTGCCAGCAGCCCCGCGGGGTCCTACAATGAGCAGTTCTTC. Translating gives CASSPAGSYNEQFF. This chain connects TRBV5-6 to TRBJ2-1; perhaps TRBD2 as D (6 bases). The germline V gene encodes CDR1 SGHDT and CDR2 YYEEEE. The CDR3 totals 14 residues. The V gene lost 4 bases and the J gene lost 1 base, with 9 bases spanning the gap.

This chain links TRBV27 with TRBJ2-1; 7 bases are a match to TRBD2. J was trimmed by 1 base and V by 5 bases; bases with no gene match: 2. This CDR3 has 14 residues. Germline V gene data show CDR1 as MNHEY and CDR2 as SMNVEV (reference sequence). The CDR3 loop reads CASSRSGSYNEQFF. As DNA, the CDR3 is TGTGCCAGCAGTCGTAGCGGGTCCTACAATGAGCAGTTCTTC.

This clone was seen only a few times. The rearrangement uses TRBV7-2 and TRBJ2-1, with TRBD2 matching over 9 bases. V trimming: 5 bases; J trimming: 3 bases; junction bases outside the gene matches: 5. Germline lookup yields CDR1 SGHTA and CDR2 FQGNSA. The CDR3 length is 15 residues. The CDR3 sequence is CASSQTSGFYNEQFF. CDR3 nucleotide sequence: TGTGCCAGCAGCCAGACTAGCGGATTCTACAATGAGCAGTTCTTC.

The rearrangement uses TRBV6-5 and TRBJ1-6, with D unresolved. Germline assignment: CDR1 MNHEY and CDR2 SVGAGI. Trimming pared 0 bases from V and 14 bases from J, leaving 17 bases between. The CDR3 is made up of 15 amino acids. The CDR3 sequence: CASSYSTPGSGTLHF. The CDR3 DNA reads TGTGCCAGCAGTTACTCGACCCCCGGGAGCGGAACCCTCCACTTT.

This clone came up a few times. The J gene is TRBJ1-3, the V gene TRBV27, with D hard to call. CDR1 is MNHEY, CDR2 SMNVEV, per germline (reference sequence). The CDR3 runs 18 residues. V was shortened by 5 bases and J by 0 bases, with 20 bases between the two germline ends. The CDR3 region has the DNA TGTGCCAGCAGTCTCCGCCACCCAGGCCTCAGCTCTGGAAACACCATATATTTT. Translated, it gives CASSLRHPGLSSGNTIYF.

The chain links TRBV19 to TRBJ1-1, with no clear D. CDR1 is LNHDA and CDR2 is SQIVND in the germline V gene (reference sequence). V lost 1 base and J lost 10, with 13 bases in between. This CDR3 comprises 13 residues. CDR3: CASSIVLGGGAFF. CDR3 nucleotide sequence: TGTGCCAGTAGTATAGTCTTGGGAGGTGGAGCTTTCTTT.

CDR3 nucleotide sequence: TGCGCCAGCACCACATCTACAGGGAACTATGGCTACACCTTC. Translated, it gives CASTTSTGNYGYTF. This rearrangement joins TRBV4-1 to TRBJ1-2; a possible D gene is TRBD1 (6 bases). V shed 7 bases and J shed 2 bases, with 14 bases lying between them. This CDR3 has 14 amino acids. Germline CDR1 and CDR2: MGHRA and YSYEKL.

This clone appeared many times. CDR3 protein: CASSLGLNQPQHF. In DNA, the CDR3 is TGTGCCAGCAGCTTAGGACTTAATCAGCCCCAGCATTTT. The genes are TRBV7-2 and TRBJ1-5; D call uncertain. Germline loops: CDR1 SGHTA, CDR2 FQGNSA. The length of the CDR3 is 13 residues. V was cut by 1 base and J by 4 bases, with 5 bases left in between.

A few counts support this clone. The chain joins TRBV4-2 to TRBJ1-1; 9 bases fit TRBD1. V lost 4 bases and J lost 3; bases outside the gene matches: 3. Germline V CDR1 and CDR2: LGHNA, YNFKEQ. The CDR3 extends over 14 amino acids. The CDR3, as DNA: TGTGCCAGCAGCCCAGACAGGGGGTACACTGAAGCTTTCTTT. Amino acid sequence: CASSPDRGYTEAFF.

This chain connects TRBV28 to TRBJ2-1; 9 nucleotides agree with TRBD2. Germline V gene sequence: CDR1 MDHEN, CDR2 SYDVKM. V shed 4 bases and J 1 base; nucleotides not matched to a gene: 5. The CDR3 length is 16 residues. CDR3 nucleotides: TGTGCCAGCAGTTCAAGACTAGCGGTATCCTACAATGAGCAGTTCTTC. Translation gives CASSSRLAVSYNEQFF.

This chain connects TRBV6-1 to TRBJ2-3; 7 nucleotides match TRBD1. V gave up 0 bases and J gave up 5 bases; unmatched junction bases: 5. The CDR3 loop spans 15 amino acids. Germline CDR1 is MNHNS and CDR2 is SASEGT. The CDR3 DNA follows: TGTGCCAGCAGTGAAGCCGGGACAGACCTAGATACGCAGTATTTT. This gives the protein CASSEAGTDLDTQYF.

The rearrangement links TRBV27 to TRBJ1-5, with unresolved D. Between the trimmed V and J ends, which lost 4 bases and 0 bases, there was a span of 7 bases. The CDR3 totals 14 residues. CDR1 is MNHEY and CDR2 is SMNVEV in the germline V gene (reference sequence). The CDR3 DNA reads TGTGCCAGCAGTTCGGGAATTAGCAATCAGCCCCAGCATTTT. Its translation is CASSSGISNQPQHF.

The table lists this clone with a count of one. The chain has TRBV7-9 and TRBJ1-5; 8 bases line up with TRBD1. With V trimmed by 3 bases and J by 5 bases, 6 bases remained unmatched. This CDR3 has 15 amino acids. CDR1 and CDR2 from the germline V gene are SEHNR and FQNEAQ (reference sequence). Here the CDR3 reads CASSLTGAPDQPQHF. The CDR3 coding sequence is TGTGCCAGCAGCTTGACAGGGGCGCCCGATCAGCCCCAGCATTTT.

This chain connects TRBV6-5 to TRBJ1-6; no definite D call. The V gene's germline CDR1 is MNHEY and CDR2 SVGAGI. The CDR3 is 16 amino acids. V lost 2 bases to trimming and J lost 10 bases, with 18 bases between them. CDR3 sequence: CASSYQATWSGSPLHF. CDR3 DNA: TGTGCCAGCAGTTACCAGGCGACCTGGTCGGGATCACCCCTCCACTTT.

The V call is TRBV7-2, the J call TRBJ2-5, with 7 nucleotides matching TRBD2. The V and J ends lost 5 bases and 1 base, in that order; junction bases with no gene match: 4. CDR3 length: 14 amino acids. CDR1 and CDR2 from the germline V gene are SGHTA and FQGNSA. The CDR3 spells CASSQGGGQETQYF. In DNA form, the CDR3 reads TGTGCCAGCAGCCAAGGCGGGGGCCAAGAGACCCAGTACTTC.

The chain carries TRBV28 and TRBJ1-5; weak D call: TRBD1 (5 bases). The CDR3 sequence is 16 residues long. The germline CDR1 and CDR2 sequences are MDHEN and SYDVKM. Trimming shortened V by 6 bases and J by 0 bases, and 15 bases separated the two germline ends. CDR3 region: CASSPDWDYSNQPQHF. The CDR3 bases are TGTGCCAGCAGCCCAGACTGGGACTATAGCAATCAGCCCCAGCATTTT. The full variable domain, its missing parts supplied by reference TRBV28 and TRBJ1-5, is DVKVTQSSRYLVKRTGEKVFLECVQDMDHENMFWYRQDPGLGLRLIYFSYDVKMKEKGDIPEGYSVSREKKERFSLILESASTNQTSMYLCASSPDWDYSNQPQHFGDGTRLSIL.

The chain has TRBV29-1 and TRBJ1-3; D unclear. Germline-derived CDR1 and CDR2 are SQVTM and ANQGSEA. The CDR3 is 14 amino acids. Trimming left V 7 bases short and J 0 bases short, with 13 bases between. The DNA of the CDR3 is TGCAGCGCTAGAAACAGTAACTCTGGAAACACCATATATTTT. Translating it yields CSARNSNSGNTIYF.

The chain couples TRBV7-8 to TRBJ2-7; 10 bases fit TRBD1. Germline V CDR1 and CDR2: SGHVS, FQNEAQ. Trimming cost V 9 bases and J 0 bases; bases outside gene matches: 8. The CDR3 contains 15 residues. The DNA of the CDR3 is TGTGCCAGGCCTCAACGGGACAGGGGCTCCTACGAGCAGTACTTC. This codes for CARPQRDRGSYEQYF.